Shown below are 14 T cell receptor beta chains from a single sample sequenced in a study of cytotoxic CD8 clonotypes in ibrutinib-treated CLL. Clones were sequenced by immunoSEQ multiplex PCR, and TCRdb holds only the in-frame ones, with some missing. The sample lists more than 60,000 clones, 70% to 90% occurring once. This specimen was PBMCs, taken after 24 months of ibrutinib treatment. The receptors here all came from a human donor with chronic lymphocytic leukemia.

The J gene is TRBJ2-7, the V gene TRBV25-1; D is perhaps TRBD1 (5 bases). Trimming cost V 2 bases and J 2 bases, with 10 bases left between them. The CDR3 has 14 amino acids. Germline V lookup: CDR1 MGHDK, CDR2 SYGVNS. The CDR3 sequence: CASSETHRTYEQYF. The CDR3 bases are TGTGCCAGCAGTGAAACGCACAGGACCTACGAGCAGTACTTC.

This rearrangement joins TRBV7-3 to TRBJ2-3; D might be TRBD1 (6 bases). Germline V gene lookup returns CDR1 SGHTA and CDR2 FQGTGA. The CDR3 is 14 residues long. Trimming removed 5 bases from V and 4 bases from J, with 13 bases in between. Written as DNA, the CDR3 is TGTGCCAGCAGCCTTCAGGGGCGCGCAGATACGCAGTATTTT. Translation: CASSLQGRADTQYF.

The chain combines TRBV27 with TRBJ2-3, with D unresolved. The CDR3 is 9 amino acids. The germline V gene encodes CDR1 MNHEY and CDR2 SMNVEV (reference sequence). Between the trimmed V and J ends, which lost 8 bases and 15 bases, there was a span of 12 bases. CDR3 sequence reads: CASGTAPYF. The CDR3 region has the DNA TGTGCCAGCGGCACGGCTCCCTATTTT.

The chain carries TRBV28 and TRBJ1-1; D remains ambiguous. Trimming removed 5 bases from V and 4 bases from J, with 17 bases in between. Germline V gives CDR1 MDHEN, CDR2 SYDVKM. The CDR3 has 15 amino acids. The CDR3 DNA follows: TGTGCCAGCAGTCCACCCCAAGCCCCGGGCACTGAAGCTTTCTTT. Protein product: CASSPPQAPGTEAFF.

V usage is TRBV5-1 and J usage is TRBJ2-6, with D hard to call. The CDR3 extends over 15 amino acids. V lost 0 bases and J 2 bases, leaving 6 bases between the germline ends. Germline V gives CDR1 SGHRS, CDR2 YFSETQ. CDR3 residues: CASSLGQPGANVLTF. CDR3 DNA sequence: TGCGCCAGCAGCTTGGGTCAGCCTGGGGCCAACGTCCTGACTTTC.

V usage is TRBV5-1 and J usage is TRBJ2-5; D remains ambiguous. The ends were cut back, 6 bases at V and 5 bases at J, with 17 bases in the middle. This CDR3 contains 14 residues. CDR1 and CDR2 (germline): SGHRS, YFSETQ. CDR3 residues: CASKGWAYEETQYF. In DNA form, the CDR3 reads TGCGCCAGCAAGGGTTGGGCGTATGAGGAGACCCAGTACTTC.

The chain carries TRBV7-2 and TRBJ2-2, with D maybe TRBD1 (5 bases). V lost 5 bases to trimming and J lost 1 base, with 14 bases between them. The germline gives CDR1 SGHTA, CDR2 FQGNSA. CDR3 size: 16 residues. This CDR3 is CASSPWGSQNTGELFF. CDR3 DNA: TGTGCCAGCAGCCCATGGGGCAGCCAGAACACCGGGGAGCTGTTTTTT.

The chain uses TRBV11-3 and TRBJ2-5; D gene unclear. Germline CDR1 and CDR2: SGHNT and YENEEA. This CDR3 is 13 amino acids long. V lost 2 bases, J lost 2 bases, and 6 bases lay in between. This CDR3 is CASSLWRQETQYF. As DNA, the CDR3 is TGTGCCAGCAGCTTATGGCGGCAAGAGACCCAGTACTTC.

The count of this clone is one. V and J are TRBV6-5 and TRBJ2-7; no clear D. This CDR3 comprises 11 residues. CDR1 is MNHEY, CDR2 SVGAGI, per germline. The V and J ends lost 8 bases and 7 bases respectively, with 12 bases between them. CDR3 protein: CASSTGREQYF. CDR3 coding DNA: TGTGCCAGCTCTACGGGCCGGGAGCAGTACTTC.

The V gene is TRBV7-9, the J gene TRBJ2-3; 7 bases are a match to TRBD1. The CDR3 runs 15 residues. Germline-derived CDR1 and CDR2 are SEHNR and FQNEAQ (reference sequence). J gave up 2 bases and V 1 base, and 3 bases lay outside the gene matches. CDR3 bases: TGTGCCAGCAGCTTAGGGCAGGGGGACACAGATACGCAGTATTTT. Amino acid sequence: CASSLGQGDTDTQYF.

The gene calls are TRBV6-5 and TRBJ1-3; D is possibly TRBD1 (5 bases). Trimming took 9 bases from V and 4 from J, leaving 13 bases between them. The CDR3 sequence is 13 residues long. Germline V gene lookup returns CDR1 MNHEY and CDR2 SVGAGI. The CDR3 DNA is TGTGCCAGTTCGGGGGTAGTAGGAAACACCATATATTTT. This sequence encodes CASSGVVGNTIYF.

This clone occurred many times. The chain carries TRBV7-3 and TRBJ2-2, with a tentative D call TRBD1 (5 bases). Deletions cut 2 bases from V and 6 bases from J, with 10 bases between. Germline CDR1 and CDR2: SGHTA and FQGTGA. The CDR3 loop spans 14 amino acids. CDR3 amino acids: CASSLYQGSGELFF. The CDR3 nucleotides read TGTGCCAGCAGCTTATATCAGGGTTCCGGGGAGCTGTTTTTT.

V usage is TRBV6-5 and J usage is TRBJ1-2; possibly TRBD1 for D (5 bases). CDR1 is MNHEY and CDR2 is SVGAGI in the germline V gene. The CDR3 has 14 residues. Trimming cost V 2 bases and J 7 bases, with 14 bases left between them. Written as DNA, the CDR3 is TGTGCCAGCAGTTACCCCAGCGGCCAGGGTGGCTACACCTTC. It translates to CASSYPSGQGGYTF.

This chain connects TRBV9 to TRBJ1-4; 8 bases agree with TRBD1. Unmatched junction bases numbered 4, after V lost 4 bases and J lost 2 bases. This CDR3 contains 15 residues. Germline assignment: CDR1 SGDLS and CDR2 YYNGEE. The CDR3: CASSPWTGTNEKLFF. CDR3 nucleotide sequence: TGTGCCAGCAGCCCCTGGACAGGGACTAATGAAAAACTGTTTTTT.